This TCR beta chain was identified during a study of T cells in Graves' hyperthyroidism and ophthalmopathy. Study context: It was at initial diagnosis, before any treatment, that peripheral blood was collected.

The CDR3 sequence is 17 residues long. Germline trimming cut 0 bases from V and 5 bases from J; bases unmatched to any gene: 12. The germline V gene encodes CDR1 DFQATT and CDR2 SNEGSKA (reference sequence). This clonotype was counted many times. RNA transcripts provided the source from which TCR beta CDR3 regions were amplified. HTBI primers drove first-round RT-PCR of the TCR CDR3. TCRdb redid the calling of the multiplex PCR reads with MiXCR, one entry per CDR3 protein. Among 300,000 to 400,000 distinct CDR3 sequences listed, 20% to 25% were seen once. The sequence derives from a woman aged 45 to 65 with Graves' hyperthyroidism. The gene calls are TRBV20-1 and TRBJ2-3; 9 bases agree with TRBD2. The sequenced sample was blood. CDR3 DNA: TGCAGTGCTAGAGATAGGCTAGCGGGATCCCGGGGAGATACGCAGTATTTT. Translation gives CSARDRLAGSRGDTQYF.